This passage covers 22 T cell receptor beta chains from one sample sequenced in a study of blood T cell repertoires in COVID-19. Here immunoSEQ multiplex PCR was the method, and the copy in TCRdb shows in-frame clones only, minus some. The sample holds about 82,000 clones, about 86% seen once. The sequencing sample was made of peripheral blood. The receptors originated from a woman aged 60-75 years with acute or convalescent COVID-19.

The chain uses TRBV6-5 and TRBJ1-4; D call uncertain. This CDR3 contains 12 residues. Germline assignment: CDR1 MNHEY and CDR2 SVGAGI. V lost 8 bases, J lost 4 bases, and 8 bases lay in between. The CDR3 loop is CASGGINEKLFF. CDR3 DNA sequence: TGTGCCAGCGGCGGGATTAATGAAAAACTGTTTTTT.

The V and J genes are TRBV5-1 and TRBJ1-2; D is uncertain. CDR1 and CDR2 from the germline V gene are SGHRS and YFSETQ. Trimming removed 0 bases at V and 3 bases at J, with 15 bases between. CDR3 length equals 16 residues. CDR3 coding DNA: TGCGCCAGCAGCTTGGTGGTCTCGACAATCTACTATGGCTACACCTTC. Amino acids: CASSLVVSTIYYGYTF.

This sequence joins TRBV18 and TRBJ2-5; D possibly corresponds to TRBD1 (6 bases). CDR1 KGHSH and CDR2 LQKENI come from the germline V gene. Between the trimmed V and J ends, which lost 3 bases and 5 bases, there was a span of 16 bases. This CDR3 has 15 amino acids. The CDR3, as DNA: TGTGCCAGCTCACCTAACGGGACACCTCTCGAGACCCAGTACTTC. Translation: CASSPNGTPLETQYF.

This chain joins TRBV30 and TRBJ1-3, with D tentatively TRBD1 (5 bases). This CDR3 comprises 15 residues. Deletions cut 4 bases from V and 0 bases from J, with 13 bases between. Germline-derived CDR1 and CDR2 are GTSNPN and SVGIG (reference sequence). The CDR3, as DNA: TGTGCCTGGACCCGACAGTTGAGCTCTGGAAACACCATATATTTT. Residues: CAWTRQLSSGNTIYF. Combining the CDR3 with reference TRBV30 and TRBJ1-3 gives the whole variable domain SQTIHQWPATLVQPVGSPLSLECTVEGTSNPNLYWYRQAAGRGLQLLFYSVGIGQISSEVPQNLSASRPQDRQFILSSKKLLLSDSGFYLCAWTRQLSSGNTIYFGEGSWLTVV.

The rearrangement links TRBV30 to TRBJ1-2, with TRBD1 matching 8 bases. Germline loops: CDR1 GTSNPN, CDR2 SVGIG (reference sequence). CDR3 length: 15 residues. V trimming: 0 bases; J trimming: 8 bases; junction bases outside the gene matches: 11. CDR3 in DNA: TGTGCCTGGAGTGTAAGGGCAGGGGGCAAGGAAGGCTACACCTTC. Its translation: CAWSVRAGGKEGYTF.

The chain recombines TRBV5-1 with TRBJ1-4, with 7 bases lining up with TRBD1. This CDR3 has 15 amino acids. V shed 5 bases and J 3 bases; nucleotides not matched to a gene: 7. Germline loops: CDR1 SGHRS, CDR2 YFSETQ. CDR3 coding DNA: TGCGCCAGCAGTCTTCGAACAGGGGCTAATGAAAAACTGTTTTTT. This translates into CASSLRTGANEKLFF.

The chain joins TRBV10-3 to TRBJ1-1; D possibly corresponds to TRBD1 (6 bases). Looked up from germline, CDR1 is ENHRY and CDR2 is SYGVKD. Trimming cost V 0 bases and J 6 bases, with 11 bases left between them. This CDR3 has 14 residues. CDR3 region: CAISESGGPAEAFF. The DNA of the CDR3 is TGTGCCATCAGTGAGTCGGGGGGGCCAGCTGAAGCTTTCTTT.

The chain is built from TRBV5-6 and TRBJ2-4; possible D gene TRBD1, 6 bases. Germline-derived CDR1 and CDR2 are SGHDT and YYEEEE. Between the trimmed V and J ends, which lost 0 bases and 1 base, there was a span of 14 bases. The CDR3 runs to 17 residues. CDR3 DNA sequence: TGTGCCAGCAGCTTGGGCCTCACAGGGTTGGCCAAAAACATTCAGTACTTC. Translating it yields CASSLGLTGLAKNIQYF.

In the case of this clone: This CDR3 is also generated by other DNA sequences in the sample. The chain employs TRBV30 and TRBJ1-1; D gene unclear. This CDR3 is built from 11 residues. V was cut by 5 bases and J by 4 bases, with 8 bases left in between. Per the germline V gene, CDR1 is GTSNPN and CDR2 is SVGIG (reference sequence). The CDR3 coding sequence is TGTGCCTGGGCGCGAGGCACTGAAGCTTTCTTT. Its protein is CAWARGTEAFF.

This clone showed up just once. The chain couples TRBV20-1 to TRBJ1-5; unclear D gene. V was clipped by 6 bases and J by 12 bases, with 15 bases between them. Germline assignment: CDR1 DFQATT and CDR2 SNEGSKA (reference sequence). This CDR3 is 11 amino acids long. CDR3 amino acids: CSARWGEGQHF. CDR3 bases: TGCAGTGCCCGGTGGGGAGAGGGCCAGCATTTT.

The V and J genes are TRBV4-1 and TRBJ2-1; D is perhaps TRBD2 (5 bases). V shed 0 bases and J shed 0 bases, with 12 bases lying between them. The CDR3 sequence is 17 residues long. Per the germline V gene, CDR1 is MGHRA and CDR2 is YSYEKL. CDR3 protein: CASSQDPGISSYNEQFF. CDR3 coding DNA: TGCGCCAGCAGCCAAGATCCGGGGATTAGCTCCTACAATGAGCAGTTCTTC.

This rearrangement joins TRBV3-1 (or the pseudogene TRBV3-2) to TRBJ2-7, with 10 bases lining up with TRBD2. This CDR3 is 15 amino acids long. Losses at the gene ends were 4 bases for V and 4 bases for J; bases not matched to a gene: 7. The germline V gene has CDR1 LGHDT and CDR2 YNNKEL (reference sequence). CDR3: CASSPLGLASYEQYF. The CDR3 nucleotides read TGTGCCAGCAGCCCCTTGGGACTAGCGAGTTACGAGCAGTACTTC.

This chain uses TRBV19 with TRBJ1-1, with 8 bases identical to TRBD1. V dropped 7 bases and J dropped 4; count of bases not matched to a gene: 8. CDR3 length equals 14 residues. CDR1 LNHDA and CDR2 SQIVND come from the germline V gene (reference sequence). CDR3 protein: CASMGGQGGTEAFF. The CDR3 region has the DNA TGTGCCAGTATGGGAGGACAGGGAGGCACTGAAGCTTTCTTT. Full variable domain (outside the CDR3, taken from reference TRBV19 and TRBJ1-1): DGGITQSPKYLFRKEGQNVTLSCEQNLNHDAMYWYRQDPGQGLRLIYYSQIVNDFQKGDIAEGYSVSREKKESFPLTVTSAQKNPTAFYLCASMGGQGGTEAFFGQGTRLTVV.

The genes are TRBV3-1 (or the pseudogene TRBV3-2) and TRBJ2-5, with D maybe TRBD2 (6 bases). V shed 2 bases and J shed 5 bases, with 18 bases lying between them. The germline V gene has CDR1 LGHDT and CDR2 YNNKEL (reference sequence). The CDR3 sequence is 16 residues long. The DNA of the CDR3 is TGTGCCAGCAGCCAAAACTTAGCGGTGTTGGGGGAGACCCAGTACTTC. Its protein is CASSQNLAVLGETQYF.

V usage is TRBV15 and J usage is TRBJ1-5; weak D call: TRBD1 (5 bases). This CDR3 is built from 18 residues. Trimming stripped 5 bases from V and 4 bases from J, with 24 bases between. The germline CDR1 and CDR2 sequences are LNHNV and YYDKDF (reference sequence). The CDR3 loop is CATSVQPPPGFKNQPQHF. CDR3 DNA sequence: TGTGCCACCAGCGTACAACCCCCCCCAGGGTTCAAAAATCAGCCCCAGCATTTT. The variable domain in full, completed from reference TRBV15 and TRBJ1-5, reads DAMVIQNPRYQVTQFGKPVTLSCSQTLNHNVMYWYQQKSSQAPKLLFHYYDKDFNNEADTPDNFQSRRPNTSFCFLDIRSPGLGDTAMYLCATSVQPPPGFKNQPQHFGDGTRLSIL.

V usage is TRBV10-3 and J usage is TRBJ1-2; D uncertain. Germline CDR1 and CDR2: ENHRY and SYGVKD. Trimming stripped 2 bases from V and 5 bases from J, with 21 bases between. The CDR3 runs to 17 residues. The DNA of the CDR3 is TGTGCCATCAGTGAGGCGGCGGGAGACTCCAGGTGGTATGGCTACACCTTC. Encoded protein: CAISEAAGDSRWYGYTF.

This clone was seen a single time. The chain employs TRBV15 and TRBJ1-3; no reliable D call. Germline V gene sequence: CDR1 LNHNV, CDR2 YYDKDF (reference sequence). Trimming took off 3 bases at V and 3 bases at J, with 15 bases between the two ends. The CDR3 extends over 16 amino acids. This CDR3 reads CATSRTVGGGGNTIYF. CDR3 in DNA: TGTGCCACCAGCAGGACTGTCGGAGGCGGTGGAAACACCATATATTTT.

The J gene is TRBJ2-3, the V gene TRBV25-1; TRBD1 might be the D (5 bases). This CDR3 region has 12 residues. Trimming left V 7 bases short and J 4 bases short, with 9 bases between. Germline V gene sequence: CDR1 MGHDK, CDR2 SYGVNS. As DNA, the CDR3 is TGTGCCAGCAAGGGGCACGCAGATACGCAGTATTTT. It yields the protein CASKGHADTQYF.

The chain couples TRBV5-4 to TRBJ2-7; 8 bases fit TRBD1. J gave up 5 bases and V 4 bases, and 8 bases lay outside the gene matches. CDR3 length equals 14 residues. CDR1 and CDR2 from the germline V gene are SGHNT and YYREEE (reference sequence). CDR3 amino acids: CASSLRGHSDEQYF. As DNA, the CDR3 is TGTGCCAGCAGCCTCAGGGGGCATTCCGACGAGCAGTACTTC.

V usage is TRBV15 and J usage is TRBJ1-2, with 7 bases identical to TRBD1. The CDR3 has 15 residues. Germline V gene data show CDR1 as LNHNV and CDR2 as YYDKDF (reference sequence). V dropped 2 bases and J dropped 2; count of bases not matched to a gene: 5. This chain's CDR3 is CATSRSRGQNYGYTF. For the CDR3, the DNA is TGTGCCACCAGCAGATCCAGGGGACAGAACTATGGCTACACCTTC.

The rearrangement links TRBV5-6 to TRBJ2-1; 16 bases match TRBD2. The length of the CDR3 is 19 residues. The V gene's germline CDR1 is SGHDT and CDR2 YYEEEE. V was clipped by 4 bases and J by 2 bases; unmatched bases: 9. The CDR3 DNA follows: TGTGCCAGCAGCCCTCCGGGACTAGCGGGAGGGCTCCCCTACAATGAGCAGTTCTTC. Protein sequence: CASSPPGLAGGLPYNEQFF.

The genes are TRBV13 and TRBJ2-7; a possible D gene is TRBD1 (6 bases). The CDR3 sequence is 14 residues long. Per germline, CDR1 PRHDT and CDR2 FYEKMQ (reference sequence). Trimming shortened V by 8 bases and J by 2 bases, and 16 bases separated the two germline ends. The CDR3 sequence is CASRNREATYEQYF. The CDR3 bases are TGTGCCAGCCGGAACAGGGAAGCGACCTACGAGCAGTACTTC.